Following are 26 T cell receptor beta chains from one sample sequenced in a study of T cell responses to AZD1222 COVID-19 vaccine. Only in-frame clones appear in the TCRdb table, and some are missing; sequencing was by immunoSEQ multiplex PCR. The sample consists of under 200,000 clones, about 92% of them appearing once. Here the sequenced sample was peripheral blood, taken 28 days after the second dose of the MenACWY control vaccine. The receptors here all came from an adult who received the MenACWY meningococcal vaccine as a control.

The chain carries TRBV4-1 and TRBJ1-4; TRBD1 matches 9 bases. This CDR3 region has 16 residues. With V trimmed by 5 bases and J by 9 bases, 13 bases remained unmatched. CDR1 is MGHRA and CDR2 is YSYEKL in the germline V gene. The CDR3 DNA reads TGCGCCAGCAGCGAACCGATACAGGGGGCTATTCAAAAACTGTTTTTT. Protein: CASSEPIQGAIQKLFF.

The chain uses TRBV5-4 and TRBJ1-3; D is undetermined. The CDR3 has 15 amino acids. CDR1 and CDR2 from the germline V gene are SGHNT and YYREEE (reference sequence). Between the trimmed V and J ends, which lost 5 bases and 4 bases, there was a span of 16 bases. The CDR3 nucleotides are TGTGCCAGCAGTGGATCCGGGGTGGGAGGAAACACCATATATTTT. It translates to CASSGSGVGGNTIYF. Using reference TRBV5-4 and TRBJ1-3 for the parts outside the CDR3, the full variable domain is ETGVTQSPTHLIKTRGQQVTLRCSSQSGHNTVSWYQQALGQGPQFIFQYYREEENGRGNFPPRFSGLQFPNYSSELNVNALELDDSALYLCASSGSGVGGNTIYFGEGSWLTVV.

The genes are TRBV19 and TRBJ1-4; D is possibly TRBD1 (6 bases). This CDR3 spans 14 amino acids. V was clipped by 3 bases and J by 8 bases, with 13 bases between them. The germline V gene encodes CDR1 LNHDA and CDR2 SQIVND (reference sequence). CDR3: CASSMGRGSEKLFF. As DNA, the CDR3 is TGTGCCAGTAGTATGGGCAGGGGAAGCGAAAAACTGTTTTTT.

The V and J genes are TRBV5-6 and TRBJ1-1, with D perhaps matching TRBD1 (5 bases). V lost 1 base to trimming and J lost 0 bases, with 13 bases between them. This CDR3 has 16 amino acids. Germline CDR1 SGHDT, CDR2 YYEEEE. CDR3 sequence (DNA): TGTGCCAGCAGCTTGCGGGGGGGATTTATGAACACTGAAGCTTTCTTT. Translating it yields CASSLRGGFMNTEAFF.

The gene calls are TRBV9 and TRBJ2-1; the D gene is possibly TRBD2 (5 bases). CDR3 length: 14 amino acids. V was shortened by 0 bases and J by 7 bases, with 11 bases between the two germline ends. CDR1 and CDR2 (germline): SGDLS, YYNGEE. The CDR3 DNA follows: TGTGCCAGCAGCGTAGCTAGCCAGGCTAATGAGCAGTTCTTC. Amino acids: CASSVASQANEQFF.

The chain couples TRBV28 to TRBJ1-5; 8 bases agree with TRBD1. CDR1 is MDHEN and CDR2 is SYDVKM in the germline V gene. The CDR3 totals 18 residues. Trimming removed 3 bases from V and 2 bases from J; junction bases left unmatched: 12. CDR3 residues: CASSLRQGKGGGNQPQHF. For the CDR3, the DNA is TGTGCCAGCAGTTTGAGACAGGGGAAGGGCGGCGGCAATCAGCCCCAGCATTTT.

This chain joins TRBV10-3 and TRBJ1-1; TRBD1 aligns across 7 bases. V lost 9 bases, J lost 4 bases, and 8 bases stayed unmatched. The CDR3 is 13 amino acids. Germline V gene data show CDR1 as ENHRY and CDR2 as SYGVKD. In DNA form, the CDR3 reads TGTGCCATATTACAGGGGATGGGCACTGAAGCTTTCTTT. It translates to CAILQGMGTEAFF.

J is TRBJ1-4 and V is TRBV3-1 (or the pseudogene TRBV3-2); no clear D gene. Germline V lookup: CDR1 LGHDT, CDR2 YNNKEL (reference sequence). The CDR3 consists of 15 residues. Trimming removed 2 bases at V and 5 bases at J, with 12 bases between. The CDR3 DNA reads TGTGCCAGCAGCCAAACGAGGATGGAGAATGAAAAACTGTTTTTT. Its translation: CASSQTRMENEKLFF.

The CDR3 sequence is CASSYRGDGTQYF. The DNA for the CDR3 is TGTGCCAGCAGCTATAGGGGGGACGGGACCCAGTACTTC. This chain joins TRBV7-3 and TRBJ2-5, with D perhaps TRBD1 or TRBD2 (6 bases each). V gave up 4 bases and J gave up 7 bases, with 13 bases separating them. This CDR3 region has 13 residues. Germline CDR1 is SGHTA and CDR2 is FQGTGA.

The chain couples TRBV3-1 (or the pseudogene TRBV3-2) to TRBJ2-1; D possibly corresponds to TRBD1 (7 bases). Germline values: CDR1 LGHDT, CDR2 YNNKEL (reference sequence). The CDR3 contains 15 residues. V was cut by 4 bases and J by 1 base, with 11 bases left in between. The CDR3 sequence: CASSPRGVSYNEQFF. The CDR3 DNA is TGTGCCAGCAGCCCCAGGGGGGTTTCCTACAATGAGCAGTTCTTC.

The gene calls are TRBV3-1 (or the pseudogene TRBV3-2) and TRBJ2-4; D gene uncertain. This CDR3 spans 13 amino acids. Germline V CDR1 and CDR2: LGHDT, YNNKEL (reference sequence). Trimming removed 0 bases from V and 4 bases from J, with 4 bases in between. The CDR3 sequence is CASSQERKNIQYF. CDR3 sequence (DNA): TGTGCCAGCAGCCAAGAACGGAAAAACATTCAGTACTTC.

This chain uses TRBV6-5 with TRBJ2-7; weak D call: TRBD2 (5 bases). The V end was cut by 6 bases, the J end by 4 bases, with 13 bases between. CDR1 MNHEY and CDR2 SVGAGI come from the germline V gene. The CDR3 consists of 13 residues. DNA of the CDR3: TGTGCCAGCAGAGGTCCGGGGAAGTACGAGCAGTACTTC. It specifies CASRGPGKYEQYF.

The genes are TRBV19 and TRBJ2-5; 8 bases match TRBD1. V lost 4 bases, J lost 3 bases, and 10 bases stayed unmatched. CDR1 LNHDA and CDR2 SQIVND come from the germline V gene (reference sequence). The CDR3 runs 16 residues. The CDR3 coding sequence is TGTGCCAGTAGTACCTCGACAGGACAGGGAAAAGAGACCCAGTACTTC. This translates into CASSTSTGQGKETQYF.

V usage is TRBV7-9 and J usage is TRBJ1-2; 7 bases align to TRBD1. There are 15 residues in the CDR3. Germline trimming cut 6 bases from V and 6 bases from J; bases unmatched to any gene: 13. Germline V CDR1 and CDR2: SEHNR, FQNEAQ (reference sequence). The CDR3 coding sequence is TGTGCCAGCAGACCCGGGACAAGGGGGCACCATGGCTACACCTTC. Amino acids: CASRPGTRGHHGYTF.

This clone was counted a single time. This chain links TRBV6-5 with TRBJ2-1, with TRBD2 matching over 13 bases. V trimming: 6 bases; J trimming: 9 bases; junction bases outside the gene matches: 2. This CDR3 comprises 13 residues. Germline loops: CDR1 MNHEY, CDR2 SVGAGI. The CDR3 DNA follows: TGTGCCAGCAGCTGGACTAGCGGGAGTGAGCAGTTCTTC. It is translated as CASSWTSGSEQFF.

This rearrangement joins TRBV25-1 to TRBJ1-2; D unclear. V dropped 2 bases and J dropped 4 bases, with 11 bases sitting between them. This CDR3 contains 14 residues. The germline V gene encodes CDR1 MGHDK and CDR2 SYGVNS. CDR3 sequence reads: CASSEEGRVYGYTF. Written as DNA, the CDR3 is TGTGCCAGCAGTGAAGAAGGAAGGGTCTATGGCTACACCTTC.

The chain recombines TRBV11-3 with TRBJ1-4; D remains unclear. This CDR3 is built from 14 residues. V was cut by 5 bases and J by 5 bases, with 12 bases left in between. CDR1 and CDR2 (germline): SGHNT, YENEEA. The CDR3: CASSRGLLNEKLFF. Written as DNA, the CDR3 is TGTGCCAGCAGCCGCGGACTGCTGAATGAAAAACTGTTTTTT.

This chain links TRBV2 with TRBJ1-2; D unclear. The CDR3 length is 14 residues. The germline CDR1 and CDR2 sequences are SNHLY and FYNNEI. V lost 1 base and J 5 bases, leaving 11 bases between the germline ends. CDR3 sequence (DNA): TGTGCCAGCAGTGAAGAGGCCACAGCGTATGGCTACACCTTC. This translates into CASSEEATAYGYTF.

V gene TRBV6-5 combines with J gene TRBJ2-1; TRBD2 agrees at 13 bases. V was clipped by 6 bases and J by 4 bases; unmatched bases: 3. Germline assignment: CDR1 MNHEY and CDR2 SVGAGI. The CDR3 contains 15 residues. The CDR3 DNA reads TGTGCCAGCAGCGGGACTAGCGGGGAATACAATGAGCAGTTCTTC. Amino acid sequence: CASSGTSGEYNEQFF.

The V call is TRBV27, the J call TRBJ1-2; 11 positions match TRBD1. Per the germline V gene, CDR1 is MNHEY and CDR2 is SMNVEV (reference sequence). There are 15 residues in the CDR3. V lost 8 bases to trimming and J lost 4 bases; unmatched junction nucleotides: 9. The CDR3 loop is CASGRGQGGFYGYTF. CDR3 DNA sequence: TGTGCCAGCGGACGGGGACAGGGGGGATTCTATGGCTACACCTTC.

A few counts support this clone. V is TRBV29-1 and J is TRBJ2-7; TRBD2 aligns across 14 bases. The CDR3 length is 17 residues. Germline trimming cut 7 bases from V and 2 bases from J; bases unmatched to any gene: 13. The germline CDR1 and CDR2 sequences are SQVTM and ANQGSEA. The DNA of the CDR3 is TGCAGCGCCTCCGGGGGACTAGCGGGAGAAAGACCCTACGAGCAGTACTTC. It translates to CSASGGLAGERPYEQYF.

V is TRBV27 and J is TRBJ2-1; tentative D call: TRBD2 (5 bases). CDR3 length equals 13 residues. V was pared by 8 bases and J by 5 bases, with 13 bases between. In germline, CDR1 is MNHEY, CDR2 SMNVEV (reference sequence). CDR3 sequence: CASLAISNNEQFF. In DNA form, the CDR3 reads TGTGCCAGCCTAGCTATAAGCAACAATGAGCAGTTCTTC.

The V and J genes are TRBV30 and TRBJ1-5; no clear D gene. The germline V gene has CDR1 GTSNPN and CDR2 SVGIG (reference sequence). The CDR3 loop spans 15 amino acids. Trimming took 2 bases from V and 7 from J, leaving 18 bases between them. CDR3 DNA sequence: TGTGCCTGGAGTTACGACGGATCCCTGTGGCAGCCCCAGCATTTT. The encoded protein is CAWSYDGSLWQPQHF.

The V call is TRBV24-1, the J call TRBJ1-3, with D maybe TRBD1 (6 bases). V was pared by 8 bases and J by 0 bases, with 28 bases between. Germline values: CDR1 KGHDR, CDR2 SFDVKD. The CDR3 has 20 amino acids. The CDR3 here is CATKSPPGHTNTASGNTIYF. As DNA, the CDR3 is TGTGCCACCAAAAGCCCTCCGGGACACACAAACACCGCCTCTGGAAACACCATATATTTT.

The V call is TRBV7-3, the J call TRBJ2-3; 7 bases map to TRBD2. This CDR3 is built from 15 residues. V was pared by 3 bases and J by 2 bases, with 5 bases of the junction left unmatched. CDR1 SGHTA and CDR2 FQGTGA come from the germline V gene. Here the CDR3 DNA reads TGTGCCAGCAGCTTGAAACTAGCGACCACAGATACGCAGTATTTT. This encodes CASSLKLATTDTQYF. The full variable domain, rest sourced from reference TRBV7-3 and TRBJ2-3, is GAGVSQTPSNKVTEKGKYVELRCDPISGHTALYWYRQSLGQGPEFLIYFQGTGAADDSGLPNDRFFAVRPEGSVSTLKIQRTERGDSAVYLCASSLKLATTDTQYFGPGTRLTVL.

The genes are TRBV19 and TRBJ1-4, with D perhaps matching TRBD1 (5 bases). This CDR3 is built from 15 residues. V gave up 3 bases and J gave up 5 bases, with 13 bases separating them. Germline values: CDR1 LNHDA, CDR2 SQIVND (reference sequence). CDR3 nucleotides: TGTGCCAGTAGTATGGAGGGGCGGCTCAATGAAAAACTGTTTTTT. Translation gives CASSMEGRLNEKLFF.